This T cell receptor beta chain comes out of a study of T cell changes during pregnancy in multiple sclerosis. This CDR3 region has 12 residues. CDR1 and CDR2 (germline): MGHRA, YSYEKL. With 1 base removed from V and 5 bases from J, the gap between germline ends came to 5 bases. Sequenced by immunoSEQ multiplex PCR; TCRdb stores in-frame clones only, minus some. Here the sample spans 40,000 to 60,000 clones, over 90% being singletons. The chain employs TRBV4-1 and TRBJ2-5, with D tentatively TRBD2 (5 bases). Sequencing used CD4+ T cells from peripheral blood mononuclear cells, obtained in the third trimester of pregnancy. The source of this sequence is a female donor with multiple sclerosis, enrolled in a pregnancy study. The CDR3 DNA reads TGCGCCAGCAGCCAAGCGGGGGAGACCCAGTACTTC. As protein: CASSQAGETQYF.